Listed below are T cell receptor beta chains from one sample, sequenced in a study of blood T cells in healthy people across ages. TCRdb reprocessed the 5' RACE reads via MiXCR and lists one record per CDR3 protein. The data hold hundreds of thousands of distinct CDR3 sequences, with 25% to 35% observed a single time. The sequenced sample was blood. Every receptor here comes from a woman aged 80 or over in good health. CDR3s include the opening cysteine and the closing phenylalanine or tryptophan. Each record gives: V gene, clone size, CDR3 protein. Clone size is not always given. Where it is, it says once, few, many or a class for expanded clones.

TRBV5-1,-,CASSLDSGGPLTQFF
TRBV23-1,-,CASSQPTGSNEQYF
TRBV7-2,many,CASSTRSTGAHGYTF
TRBV9,-,CASSKGQGAGNEQYF
TRBV6-4,few,CASSGAMDSPLHF
TRBV20-1,few,CSASSAGSPLHF
TRBV7-9,many,CASSLVPGDLTYEQYF
TRBV20-1,-,CSARDPTEGYQPQHF
TRBV20-1,-,CSVRLGSRGYTF
TRBV10-2,once,CASSETSYLALYNEQFF
TRBV9,-,CASSVGGGRNEQYF
TRBV12-3/TRBV12-4,many,CASSLGRSPETQYF
TRBV11-2,-,CASKPLDRTGELFF
TRBV12-3/TRBV12-4,-,CASTSQPGLYGYTF
TRBV24-1,many,CATSDPAGGRYEQFF
TRBV20-1,many,CSARPHGLAGGEQYF
TRBV7-2,once,CASSTRGQRETQYF
TRBV4-1,few,CASSPQGISYDEQFF
TRBV2,-,CASNQLPGGYGYTF
TRBV12-3/TRBV12-4,-,CASSFGGVAADTQYF
TRBV20-1,many,CSAYRSGGSTDTQYF
TRBV20-1,few,CSASGGVGNQPQHF
TRBV7-8,-,CASSSLGAGGDQPQHF
TRBV7-9,-,CASRIIDQMGGGYGYTF
TRBV20-1,many,CSARNPTRSYGYTF
TRBV7-9,many,CASSLGQGRGNQPQHF
TRBV6-2/TRBV6-3,-,CASRLISYNEQYF
TRBV7-9,-,CASRDSSGSGEFF
TRBV7-2,many,CASSSDPGDTQYF
TRBV6-1,few,CASSELGAAGEQYF
TRBV10-3,few,CAISDLAVQETQYF
TRBV5-1,few,CASSLAPIPNTEAFF
TRBV30,-,CAWRVKFTGVSNEQFF
TRBV11-2,-,CASSPRDTYGYTF
TRBV20-1,few,CSAGSSLKGTQYF
TRBV11-2,many,CASSLQRVGGKNNEQFF
TRBV9,many,CASSVQTGRSYNEQFF
TRBV20-1,-,CSARSGGDEQYF
TRBV12-3/TRBV12-4,many,CASTITSGGAGEQFF
TRBV27,-,CASSPRSGQPYEQYF
TRBV20-1,-,CSAQGGSNSYEQYF
TRBV20-1,-,CSARAPITGELFF
TRBV18,few,CASSRIGRYEQYF
TRBV25-1,-,CASSEFLATTDMQYF
TRBV7-2,many,CASSLSGVEQFF
TRBV20-1,many,CSARRGLAGVAETQYF